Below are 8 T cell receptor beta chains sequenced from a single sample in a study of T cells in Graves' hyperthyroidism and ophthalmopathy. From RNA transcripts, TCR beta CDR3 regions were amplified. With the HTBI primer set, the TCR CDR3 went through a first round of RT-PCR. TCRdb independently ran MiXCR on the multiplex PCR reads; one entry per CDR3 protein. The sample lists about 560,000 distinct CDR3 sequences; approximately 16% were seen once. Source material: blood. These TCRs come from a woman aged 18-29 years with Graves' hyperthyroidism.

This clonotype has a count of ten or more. This chain's CDR3 is CSAGRDRRSTDTQYF. The CDR3 nucleotides read TGCAGTGCGGGGAGGGACAGGCGATCCACAGATACGCAGTATTTT. This chain uses TRBV20-1 with TRBJ2-3; TRBD1 might be the D (8 bases). Trimming cost V 6 bases and J 2 bases, with 18 bases left between them. Germline V gene lookup returns CDR1 DFQATT and CDR2 SNEGSKA (reference sequence). The CDR3 is 15 amino acids.

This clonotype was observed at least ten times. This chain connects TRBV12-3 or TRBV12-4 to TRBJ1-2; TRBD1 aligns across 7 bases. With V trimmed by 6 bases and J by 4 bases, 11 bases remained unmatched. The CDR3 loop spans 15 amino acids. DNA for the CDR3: TGTGCCAGCAGCCGAGCGGACAGGCAATTCTATGGCTACACCTTC. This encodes CASSRADRQFYGYTF.

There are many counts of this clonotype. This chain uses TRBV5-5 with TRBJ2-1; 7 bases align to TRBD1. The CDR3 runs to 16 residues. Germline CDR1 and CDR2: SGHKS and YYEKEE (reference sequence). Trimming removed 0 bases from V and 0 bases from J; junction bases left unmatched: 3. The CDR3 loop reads CASSLGGQSSYNEQFF. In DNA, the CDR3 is TGTGCCAGCAGCTTGGGGGGACAGAGCTCCTACAATGAGCAGTTCTTC. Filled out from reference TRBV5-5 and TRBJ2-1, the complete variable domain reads DAGVTQSPTHLIKTRGQQVTLRCSPISGHKSVSWYQQVLGQGPQFIFQYYEKEERGRGNFPDRFSARQFPNYSSELNVNALLLGDSALYLCASSLGGQSSYNEQFFGPGTRLTVL.

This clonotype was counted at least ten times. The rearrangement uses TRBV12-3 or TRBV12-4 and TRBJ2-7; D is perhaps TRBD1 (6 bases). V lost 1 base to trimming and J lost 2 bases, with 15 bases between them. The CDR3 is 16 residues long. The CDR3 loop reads CASSLGKTGQPYEQYF. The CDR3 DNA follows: TGTGCCAGCAGTTTAGGCAAGACAGGTCAGCCCTACGAGCAGTACTTC.

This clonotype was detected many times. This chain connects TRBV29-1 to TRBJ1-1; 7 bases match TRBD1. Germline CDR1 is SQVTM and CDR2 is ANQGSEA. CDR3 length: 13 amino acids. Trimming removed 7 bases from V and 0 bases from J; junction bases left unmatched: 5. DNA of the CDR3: TGCAGCGCCCAGGGACAGCTGAACACTGAAGCTTTCTTT. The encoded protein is CSAQGQLNTEAFF.

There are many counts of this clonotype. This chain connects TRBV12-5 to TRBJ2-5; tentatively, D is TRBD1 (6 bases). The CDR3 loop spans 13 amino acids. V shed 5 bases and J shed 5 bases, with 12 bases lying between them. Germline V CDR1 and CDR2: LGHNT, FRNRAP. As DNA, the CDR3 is TGTGCTAGTGGTCAGGACAGTCAGGAGACCCAGTACTTC. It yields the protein CASGQDSQETQYF.

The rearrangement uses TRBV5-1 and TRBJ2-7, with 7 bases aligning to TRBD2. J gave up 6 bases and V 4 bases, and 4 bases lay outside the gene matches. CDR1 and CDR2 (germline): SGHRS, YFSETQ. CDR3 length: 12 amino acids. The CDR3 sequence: CASSREGFEQYF. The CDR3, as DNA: TGCGCCAGCAGCAGGGAGGGGTTCGAGCAGTACTTC.

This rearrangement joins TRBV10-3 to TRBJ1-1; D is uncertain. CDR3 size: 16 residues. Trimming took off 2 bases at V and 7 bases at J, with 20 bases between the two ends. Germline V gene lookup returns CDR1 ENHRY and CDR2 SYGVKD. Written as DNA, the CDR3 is TGTGCCATCAGTGAGGGTGTACGCAGCGCACAAGGTGAAGCTTTCTTT. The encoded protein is CAISEGVRSAQGEAFF.